The sequence of this TCR beta chain was determined in a study of CD8 T cells in Susac syndrome. Notes on this clonotype: Antigen unknown.

RNA was extracted with the RNeasy kit, and a quantity of about 0.45 to 1 ug was reverse transcribed using random hexamers. A multiplex approach, immunoSEQ multiplex PCR, amplified TCR beta CDR3 across 54 Vbeta and 13 Jbeta. TCRdb reprocessed the immunoSEQ multiplex PCR reads via MiXCR and lists one record per CDR3 protein. This sample yields more than 100,000 distinct CDR3 sequences, of which 96% are seen a single time; 0.12% to 0.15% belongs to the top ten. The authors negatively isolated CD8+ and CD4+ T cells and FACS-enriched TEMRA cells. In germline, CDR1 is LGHDT, CDR2 YNNKEL (reference sequence). The length of the CDR3 is 11 residues. Between the trimmed V and J ends, which lost 0 bases and 8 bases, there was a span of 4 bases. Study-wide findings and caveats: The CD4+ T cell repertoires of Susac syndrome were found to show no clonal expansion.

The chain uses TRBV3-1 and TRBJ1-2; D is unresolved. The clonotype was recovered from a human donor with Susac syndrome. The specimen sequenced was CD4+ T cells from PBMCs. CDR3 coding DNA: TGTGCCAGCAGCCAAGATTTCGGCTACACCTTC. Translation gives CASSQDFGYTF.